What follows describes a single T cell receptor beta chain. Seattle's cohort entered during active infection and was followed longitudinally. Germline V gene lookup returns CDR1 LNHDA and CDR2 SQIVND (reference sequence). With V trimmed by 5 bases and J by 2 bases, 13 bases remained unmatched. The CDR3 sequence is 17 residues long. Original data processing: Nucleated cell number was recorded as an estimate derived from reference gene primer amplification. This table comes from immunoSEQ multiplex PCR, and its TCRdb copy is limited to in-frame clones, with some not included. That table gives V, J and clone size, and the DNA gave D and trimming. The table records 250,000 to 350,000 clones, around 82% of them present only once. These data originate in a study of blood T cell repertoires in COVID-19. Looking at the study overall: Sites across the United States, Italy and Spain contributed samples from acute and convalescent COVID-19. T cells, B-cell-depleted T cells, or PBMCs provided the cDNA or gDNA that served as material.

The sequencing sample was made of peripheral blood. The chain uses TRBV19 and TRBJ2-3, with TRBD2 matching 7 bases. The receptor's source is a human donor with COVID-19, enrolled during active disease. The donor label of this sample is uncertain. CDR3 sequence (DNA): TGTGCCAGTAGTCCCCGCATGGGCGGGGGTCTCACAGATACGCAGTATTTT. This codes for CASSPRMGGGLTDTQYF.